The 3 T cell receptor beta chains in this list originate from one sample, sequenced in a study of monozygotic twins with inflammatory bowel disease. TCRdb re-called the 5' RACE reads and gives one entry per CDR3 protein, without DNA. The table for this sample gives 200,000 to 250,000 distinct CDR3 sequences. Source material: blood. These receptors came from a human donor with ulcerative colitis or Crohn's disease, or a healthy co-twin of an affected twin (not recorded which).

This CDR3 reads CASQNRASTDTQYF. The gene calls are TRBV5-1 and TRBJ2-3. Per germline, CDR1 SGHRS and CDR2 YFSETQ. The CDR3 runs 14 residues.

The genes are TRBV3-1 and TRBJ2-5; lacking DNA, the TRBD2 call made by TCRdb goes unchecked. The germline V gene has CDR1 LGHDT and CDR2 YNNKEL (reference sequence). The CDR3 length is 13 residues. This CDR3 is CASSQRGDSGSYF.

The rearrangement joins TRBV7-3 to TRBJ2-1; TCRdb's D call, TRBD2, is unchecked because there is no DNA. The germline CDR1 and CDR2 sequences are SGHTA and FQGTGA. The CDR3 is 13 residues long. The CDR3 sequence: CASSSLLAAEQFF.